These 29 T cell receptor beta chains were sequenced from one sample in a study of cytomegalovirus exposure and HLA in healthy donors (dated by TCRdb to 2017 to 2019). Receptor libraries were prepared by the immunoSEQ multiplex PCR assay. The multiplex PCR relied on a mix of 60 forward primers for TCR Vbeta segments and 13 reverse primers for TCR Jbeta segments. Entries here come from immuneACCESS through TCRdb and include only in-frame sequences with V and J called. Some clones fail to appear in such tables; in the studies checked, an unresolved V gene covers under half of the shortfall, and the cause of the remainder is unknown. The sample profile shows about 140,000 clones; 70% to 80% of them were found once. The top ten clonotypes cover approximately 1.5% of the sample. Specimen: PBMCs. The source is a female donor in good health and CMV-seronegative.

The chain couples TRBV6-6 to TRBJ1-5; D is perhaps TRBD1 (5 bases). V was cut by 8 bases and J by 5 bases, with 16 bases left in between. Germline assignment: CDR1 MNHNY and CDR2 SVGAGI (reference sequence). This CDR3 region has 14 residues. The CDR3, as DNA: TGTGCCAGCGCTGGGAGGGGATCCGATCAGCCCCAGCATTTT. This gives the protein CASAGRGSDQPQHF.

J is TRBJ1-4 and V is TRBV6-1; D is perhaps TRBD1 (6 bases). The V gene lost 0 bases and the J gene lost 4 bases, with 15 bases spanning the gap. CDR3 size: 17 residues. Looked up from germline, CDR1 is MNHNS and CDR2 is SASEGT. This chain's CDR3 is CASSEAETGLDNEKLFF. DNA of the CDR3: TGTGCCAGCAGTGAAGCGGAAACAGGGTTGGATAATGAAAAACTGTTTTTT.

The chain couples TRBV27 to TRBJ1-2, with no clear D. The CDR3 contains 13 residues. Germline CDR1 reads MNHEY; CDR2 reads SMNVEV (reference sequence). Trimming took off 6 bases at V and 8 bases at J, with 16 bases between the two ends. Written as DNA, the CDR3 is TGTGCCAGCAGCCTAAGGGAGGTGGGGGGCTACACCTTC. This gives the protein CASSLREVGGYTF.

The chain has TRBV19 and TRBJ2-5, with D perhaps TRBD1 (6 bases). CDR1 and CDR2 from the germline V gene are LNHDA and SQIVND (reference sequence). Trimming removed 4 bases from V and 4 bases from J, with 19 bases in between. This CDR3 is 16 amino acids long. The CDR3 DNA reads TGTGCCAGTAGTACTTTCTCAGGGGCTGGGGGAGAGACCCAGTACTTC. This codes for CASSTFSGAGGETQYF.

The rearrangement links TRBV7-2 to TRBJ2-1; TRBD2 might be the D (7 bases). Germline CDR1 is SGHTA and CDR2 is FQGNSA. Trimming removed 5 bases at V and 5 bases at J, with 19 bases between. CDR3 length: 16 amino acids. This CDR3 reads CASSLSWGGGNNEQFF. The DNA of the CDR3 is TGTGCCAGCAGCCTCAGTTGGGGGGGCGGTAACAATGAGCAGTTCTTC.

The V call is TRBV7-6, the J call TRBJ1-1; maybe TRBD1 (5 bases). The CDR3 covers 13 residues. V lost 4 bases to trimming and J lost 4 bases, with 10 bases between them. CDR1 is SGHVS, CDR2 FNYEAQ, per germline. The CDR3 protein is CASSSRRGTEAFF. The CDR3 DNA sequence: TGTGCCAGCAGCTCAAGGAGGGGCACTGAAGCTTTCTTT.

This chain links TRBV2 with TRBJ2-7; 9 nucleotides align to TRBD1. V dropped 9 bases and J dropped 1; count of bases not matched to a gene: 10. CDR3 length equals 15 residues. Germline CDR1 reads SNHLY; CDR2 reads FYNNEI. Here the CDR3 reads CARSRSGTGSYEQYF. The CDR3 nucleotides are TGTGCCAGGAGCCGTTCCGGGACAGGGTCCTACGAGCAGTACTTC. Looking up the rest from reference TRBV2 and TRBJ2-7 gives the full variable domain: EPEVTQTPSHQVTQMGQEVILRCVPISNHLYFYWYRQILGQKVEFLVSFYNNEISEKSEIFDDQFSVERPDGSNFTLKIRSTKLEDSAMYFCARSRSGTGSYEQYFGPGTRLTVT.

The chain is built from TRBV7-9 and TRBJ2-1; weak D call: TRBD1 (6 bases). The germline gives CDR1 SEHNR, CDR2 FQNEAQ (reference sequence). The CDR3 is 14 residues long. Deletions cut 2 bases from V and 4 bases from J, with 9 bases between. The CDR3 sequence: CASSLSGQYNEQFF. CDR3 bases: TGTGCCAGCAGCTTAAGCGGACAGTACAATGAGCAGTTCTTC.

The chain is built from TRBV29-1 and TRBJ1-1, with 7 bases aligning to TRBD1. After removal of 1 base from V and 11 bases from J, the junction contained 13 bases not matched to a gene. The CDR3 spans 14 residues. Germline V CDR1 and CDR2: SQVTM, ANQGSEA. The CDR3: CSVEGSGQSSSAFF. CDR3 sequence (DNA): TGCAGCGTTGAAGGGTCGGGACAGTCCTCTTCGGCTTTCTTT.

The chain links TRBV9 to TRBJ2-7; D is possibly TRBD2 (6 bases). V lost 0 bases and J 2 bases, leaving 15 bases between the germline ends. Germline assignment: CDR1 SGDLS and CDR2 YYNGEE. This CDR3 contains 16 residues. The CDR3, as DNA: TGTGCCAGCAGCGTAGACAGTGGGGGGTCCACCTACGAGCAGTACTTC. Protein product: CASSVDSGGSTYEQYF.

The chain has TRBV5-7 and TRBJ2-7; D perhaps matches TRBD1 (6 bases). TRBV5-7 is an open reading frame whose function is uncertain. CDR3 length: 13 amino acids. Trimming stripped 3 bases from V and 1 base from J, with 8 bases between. The CDR3 region has the DNA TGTGCCAGCAGCTGGGACAAATCCTACGAGCAGTACTTC. This gives the protein CASSWDKSYEQYF.

This CDR3 reads CASSKRENGATQYF. In DNA, the CDR3 is TGTGCCAGCAGCAAGCGGGAAAACGGGGCGACCCAGTACTTC. The chain links TRBV6-6 to TRBJ2-5, with TRBD2 matching over 7 bases. After removal of 6 bases from V and 7 bases from J, the junction contained 11 bases not matched to a gene. Germline CDR1 MNHNY, CDR2 SVGAGI (reference sequence). CDR3 length: 14 residues.

There are a few counts of this clone. This sequence joins TRBV2 and TRBJ1-2; 7 nucleotides match TRBD1. There are 18 residues in the CDR3. V was clipped by 6 bases and J by 12 bases; unmatched bases: 28. CDR1 and CDR2 (germline): SNHLY, FYNNEI. CDR3 sequence reads: CASRPPAGSSQGYSVNTF. DNA for the CDR3: TGTGCCAGCAGGCCCCCTGCAGGCTCCTCACAGGGGTATAGTGTTAACACCTTC.

This chain connects TRBV19 to TRBJ2-1; TRBD2 matches 8 bases. Germline CDR1 LNHDA, CDR2 SQIVND (reference sequence). Trimming cost V 3 bases and J 8 bases; bases outside gene matches: 9. This CDR3 contains 15 residues. The CDR3 reads CASSMRSGSGDEQFF. In DNA, the CDR3 is TGTGCCAGTAGTATGCGGAGCGGGAGCGGTGATGAGCAGTTCTTC. Full variable domain (outside the CDR3, taken from reference TRBV19 and TRBJ2-1): DGGITQSPKYLFRKEGQNVTLSCEQNLNHDAMYWYRQDPGQGLRLIYYSQIVNDFQKGDIAEGYSVSREKKESFPLTVTSAQKNPTAFYLCASSMRSGSGDEQFFGPGTRLTVL.

The chain recombines TRBV5-6 with TRBJ2-6; maybe TRBD1 (6 bases). The germline V gene encodes CDR1 SGHDT and CDR2 YYEEEE. This CDR3 region has 18 residues. Trimming left V 3 bases short and J 0 bases short, with 16 bases between. The CDR3 nucleotides are TGTGCCAGCAGCTGGGGGCAATTCCGGGGCTCTGGGGCCAACGTCCTGACTTTC. This gives the protein CASSWGQFRGSGANVLTF.

This chain links TRBV12-5 with TRBJ2-3; no clear D gene. Germline V gives CDR1 LGHNT, CDR2 FRNRAP. V was pared by 2 bases and J by 0 bases, with 12 bases between. The length of the CDR3 is 16 residues. The CDR3 loop reads CASGLKTPRSTDTQYF. CDR3 nucleotides: TGTGCTAGTGGTTTGAAGACACCCAGAAGCACAGATACGCAGTATTTT.

J is TRBJ1-5 and V is TRBV19; D remains ambiguous. This CDR3 is built from 12 residues. The ends were cut back, 6 bases at V and 4 bases at J, with 7 bases in the middle. CDR1 and CDR2 (germline): LNHDA, SQIVND (reference sequence). The CDR3 loop is CASREGNQPQHF. The DNA for the CDR3 is TGTGCCAGTAGGGAGGGTAATCAGCCCCAGCATTTT.

Here the CDR3 DNA reads TGTGCCAGCACCGCAGCCGCGGGGCTCTCCTACGAGCAGTACTTC. This translates into CASTAAAGLSYEQYF. The chain uses TRBV6-1 and TRBJ2-7; tentative D call: TRBD2 (6 bases). CDR3 length: 15 residues. CDR1 is MNHNS and CDR2 is SASEGT in the germline V gene. V was pared by 7 bases and J by 0 bases, with 16 bases between.

On this clone itself: Its ends do not fully match the called genes, so a read error is possible. Within the sample, other DNA sequences also encode this same CDR3. The rearrangement joins TRBV6-1 to TRBJ1-5; the match to TRBD1 covers 12 bases. The CDR3 extends over 15 amino acids. CDR1 and CDR2 (germline): MNHNS, SASEGT. The CDR3 DNA reads as TGCGCCAGCAGTGGGGGGACAGGGGGCGGACAGCCCCAGCATTTT. This gives the protein CASSGGTGGGQPQHF.

V and J are TRBV18 and TRBJ1-5; D possibly corresponds to TRBD1 (5 bases). Trimming left V 5 bases short and J 0 bases short, with 11 bases between. The CDR3 consists of 15 residues. Germline CDR1 and CDR2: KGHSH and LQKENI. DNA of the CDR3: TGTGCCAGCTCAAGTCGACAGATTAGCAATCAGCCCCAGCATTTT. Translation: CASSSRQISNQPQHF.

The chain uses TRBV7-3 and TRBJ1-2, with 8 bases identical to TRBD1. Germline V lookup: CDR1 SGHTA, CDR2 FQGTGA. V lost 8 bases and J lost 7; bases outside the gene matches: 12. The CDR3 runs to 14 residues. The CDR3 region is CASGQGPHTGGYTF. Written as DNA, the CDR3 is TGTGCCAGCGGACAGGGTCCGCATACGGGTGGCTACACCTTC.

DNA of the CDR3: TGTGCCAGCAGTTACCGGCGGAGGGCGGCGGCTGAAGCTTTCTTT. The encoded protein is CASSYRRRAAAEAFF. The chain combines TRBV6-5 with TRBJ1-1, with D hard to call. The CDR3 runs to 15 residues. The V gene lost 2 bases and the J gene lost 6 bases, with 16 bases spanning the gap. Germline V CDR1 and CDR2: MNHEY, SVGAGI.

V and J are TRBV2 and TRBJ2-7; 9 nucleotides match TRBD2. The germline V gene encodes CDR1 SNHLY and CDR2 FYNNEI. The CDR3 length is 14 residues. After removal of 4 bases from V and 4 bases from J, the junction contained 5 bases not matched to a gene. CDR3 residues: CASSAASGRYEQYF. CDR3 DNA sequence: TGTGCCAGCAGTGCTGCCAGCGGGAGGTACGAGCAGTACTTC.

The chain joins TRBV2 to TRBJ1-4; D is ambiguous. Germline CDR1 reads SNHLY; CDR2 reads FYNNEI. Trimming took off 3 bases at V and 5 bases at J, with 10 bases between the two ends. CDR3 length: 14 amino acids. DNA of the CDR3: TGTGCCAGCAGTGACTCCACAGTGAATGAAAAACTGTTTTTT. This translates into CASSDSTVNEKLFF.

The rearrangement links TRBV19 to TRBJ1-5, with TRBD1 as a possible D gene (6 bases). In germline, CDR1 is LNHDA, CDR2 SQIVND (reference sequence). This CDR3 comprises 15 residues. V shed 2 bases and J shed 2 bases, with 10 bases lying between them. The CDR3 reads CASSISRQGNQPQHF. The CDR3 DNA follows: TGTGCCAGTAGTATATCTCGACAGGGCAATCAGCCCCAGCATTTT. The variable domain in full, with the rest retrieved from reference TRBV19 and TRBJ1-5, is DGGITQSPKYLFRKEGQNVTLSCEQNLNHDAMYWYRQDPGQGLRLIYYSQIVNDFQKGDIAEGYSVSREKKESFPLTVTSAQKNPTAFYLCASSISRQGNQPQHFGDGTRLSIL.

The chain couples TRBV14 to TRBJ2-7; D gene ambiguous. Germline lookup yields CDR1 SGHDN and CDR2 FVKESK. This CDR3 is built from 13 residues. V was trimmed by 2 bases and J by 2 bases, leaving 7 bases between them. The CDR3 DNA sequence: TGTGCCAGCAGCCAAAGTGCAGCCTACGAGCAGTACTTC. It yields the protein CASSQSAAYEQYF. The full variable domain, rest sourced from reference TRBV14 and TRBJ2-7, is EAGVTQFPSHSVIEKGQTVTLRCDPISGHDNLYWYRRVMGKEIKFLLHFVKESKQDESGMPNNRFLAERTGGTYSTLKVQPAELEDSGVYFCASSQSAAYEQYFGPGTRLTVT.

The chain combines TRBV6-5 with TRBJ2-5; 8 nucleotides line up with TRBD1. V was pared by 6 bases and J by 3 bases, with 3 bases of the junction left unmatched. Germline V gene data show CDR1 as MNHEY and CDR2 as SVGAGI. This CDR3 region has 13 residues. The CDR3 DNA reads as TGTGCCAGCAGAAAGACAGGGGAAGAGACCCAGTACTTC. Residues: CASRKTGEETQYF.

The chain recombines TRBV5-3 with TRBJ2-7; D remains unclear. TRBV5-3 is filed as an ORF, its function uncertain. This CDR3 is built from 11 residues. V shed 0 bases and J shed 5 bases, with 3 bases lying between them. DNA of the CDR3: TGTGCCAGAAGCTTGGGAGACGAGCAGTACTTC. Its translation is CARSLGDEQYF.

This chain joins TRBV5-1 and TRBJ1-1, with 7 positions matching TRBD1. The CDR3 sequence is 15 residues long. CDR1 and CDR2 (germline): SGHRS, YFSETQ. Trimming took 4 bases from V and 0 from J; bases not matched to a gene: 6. The CDR3 sequence: CASSPNTGVNTEAFF. The CDR3 coding sequence is TGCGCCAGCAGCCCAAACACAGGGGTGAACACTGAAGCTTTCTTT.